The subject of this entry is one T cell receptor beta chain. This sample was taken from a study of blood T cell repertoires in COVID-19. Method: immunoSEQ multiplex PCR; TCRdb's copy keeps in-frame clones and lacks some. The sample has roughly 410,000 clones, 70% to 90% seen once; the top ten hold 2.3%. Sequences were obtained from peripheral blood. The sequence was obtained from a woman aged 60-75 years with COVID-19, enrolled during active disease.

The CDR3 sequence is CASSPLGGALPNNEQFF. The CDR3 DNA is TGCGCCAGCAGCCCTTTGGGCGGGGCCCTTCCTAACAATGAGCAGTTCTTC. The V and J genes are TRBV5-1 and TRBJ2-1; perhaps TRBD2 as D (6 bases). The CDR3 consists of 17 residues. Trimming shortened V by 4 bases and J by 5 bases, and 22 bases separated the two germline ends. Germline V gives CDR1 SGHRS, CDR2 YFSETQ.